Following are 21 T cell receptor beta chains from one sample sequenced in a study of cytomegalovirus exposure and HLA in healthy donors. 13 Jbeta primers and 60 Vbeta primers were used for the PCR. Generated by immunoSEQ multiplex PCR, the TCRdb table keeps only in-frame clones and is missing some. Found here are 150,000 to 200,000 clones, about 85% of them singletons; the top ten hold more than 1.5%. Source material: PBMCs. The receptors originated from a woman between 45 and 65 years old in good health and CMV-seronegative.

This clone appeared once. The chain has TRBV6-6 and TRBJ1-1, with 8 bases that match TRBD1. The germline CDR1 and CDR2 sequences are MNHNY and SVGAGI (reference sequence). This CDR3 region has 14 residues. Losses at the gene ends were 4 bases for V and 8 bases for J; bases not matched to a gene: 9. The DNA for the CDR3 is TGTGCCAGCAGTTCCGGGACAGGCTGGTCGGAAGCTTTCTTT. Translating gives CASSSGTGWSEAFF.

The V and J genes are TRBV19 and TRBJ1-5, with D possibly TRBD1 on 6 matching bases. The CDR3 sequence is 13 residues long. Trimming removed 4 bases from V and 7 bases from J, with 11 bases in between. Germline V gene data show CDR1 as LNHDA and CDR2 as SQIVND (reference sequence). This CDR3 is CASSTQGWQPQHF. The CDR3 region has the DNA TGTGCCAGTAGTACACAGGGTTGGCAGCCCCAGCATTTT.

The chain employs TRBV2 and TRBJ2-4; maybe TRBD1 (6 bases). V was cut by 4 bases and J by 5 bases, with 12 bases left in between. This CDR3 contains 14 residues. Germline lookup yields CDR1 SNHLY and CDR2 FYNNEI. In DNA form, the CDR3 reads TGTGCCAGCAGTGGGGGGACACTGGAAAACATTCAGTACTTC. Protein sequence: CASSGGTLENIQYF.

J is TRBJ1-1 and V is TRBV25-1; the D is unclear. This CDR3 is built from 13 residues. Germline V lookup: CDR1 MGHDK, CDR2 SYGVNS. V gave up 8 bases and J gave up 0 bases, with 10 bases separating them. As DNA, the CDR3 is TGTGCCAGCCAGTTATTTATGAACACTGAAGCTTTCTTT. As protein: CASQLFMNTEAFF. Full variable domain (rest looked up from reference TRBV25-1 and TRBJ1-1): EADIYQTPRYLVIGTGKKITLECSQTMGHDKMYWYQQDPGMELHLIHYSYGVNSTEKGDLSSESTVSRIRTEHFPLTLESARPSHTSQYLCASQLFMNTEAFFGQGTRLTVV.

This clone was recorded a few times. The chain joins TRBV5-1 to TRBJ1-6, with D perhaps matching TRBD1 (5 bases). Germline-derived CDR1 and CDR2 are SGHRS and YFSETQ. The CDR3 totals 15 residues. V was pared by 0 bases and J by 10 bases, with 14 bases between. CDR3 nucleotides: TGCGCCAGCAGCTTGGAGGGACTCTGGGCCTCACCCCTCCACTTT. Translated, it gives CASSLEGLWASPLHF.

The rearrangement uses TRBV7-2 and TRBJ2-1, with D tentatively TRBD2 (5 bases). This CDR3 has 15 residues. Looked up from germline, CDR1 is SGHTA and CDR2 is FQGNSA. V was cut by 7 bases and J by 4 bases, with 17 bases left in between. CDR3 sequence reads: CASTPSGGGYNEQFF. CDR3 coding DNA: TGTGCCAGCACCCCCTCCGGAGGCGGTTACAATGAGCAGTTCTTC. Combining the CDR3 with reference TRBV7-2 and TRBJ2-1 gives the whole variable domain GAGVSQSPSNKVTEKGKDVELRCDPISGHTALYWYRQSLGQGLEFLIYFQGNSAPDKSGLPSDRFSAERTGGSVSTLTIQRTQQEDSAVYLCASTPSGGGYNEQFFGPGTRLTVL.

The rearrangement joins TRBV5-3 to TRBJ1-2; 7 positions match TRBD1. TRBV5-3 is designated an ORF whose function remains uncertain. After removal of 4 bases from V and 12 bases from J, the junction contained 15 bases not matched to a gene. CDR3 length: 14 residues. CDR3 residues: CARSPDRAFEMNTF. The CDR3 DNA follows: TGTGCCAGAAGCCCCGACAGGGCCTTCGAAATGAACACCTTC.

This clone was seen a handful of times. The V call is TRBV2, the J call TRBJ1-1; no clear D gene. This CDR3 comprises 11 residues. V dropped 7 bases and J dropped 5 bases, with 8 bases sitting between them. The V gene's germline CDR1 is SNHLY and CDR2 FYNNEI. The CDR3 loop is CASKWQTEAFF. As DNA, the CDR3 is TGTGCCAGCAAGTGGCAGACTGAAGCTTTCTTT.

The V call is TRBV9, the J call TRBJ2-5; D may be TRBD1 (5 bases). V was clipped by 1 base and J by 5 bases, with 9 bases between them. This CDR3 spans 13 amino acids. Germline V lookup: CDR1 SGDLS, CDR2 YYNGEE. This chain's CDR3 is CASSVQGVETQYF. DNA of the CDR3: TGTGCCAGCAGCGTACAGGGTGTTGAGACCCAGTACTTC.

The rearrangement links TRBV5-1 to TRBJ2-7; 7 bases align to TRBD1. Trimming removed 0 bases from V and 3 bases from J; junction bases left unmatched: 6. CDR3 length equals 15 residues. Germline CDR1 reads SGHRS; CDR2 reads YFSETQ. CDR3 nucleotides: TGCGCCAGCAGCTTGGCCGGGACAGACCTCTACGAGCAGTACTTC. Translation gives CASSLAGTDLYEQYF. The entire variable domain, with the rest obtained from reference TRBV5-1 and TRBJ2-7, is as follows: KAGVTQTPRYLIKTRGQQVTLSCSPISGHRSVSWYQQTPGQGLQFLFEYFSETQRNKGNFPGRFSGRQFSNSRSEMNVSTLELGDSALYLCASSLAGTDLYEQYFGPGTRLTVT.

This CDR3 reads CASRGQDGAYGYTF. CDR3 DNA: TGTGCCAGCAGGGGACAGGACGGGGCGTATGGCTACACCTTC. The chain is built from TRBV5-6 and TRBJ1-2; 8 bases align to TRBD1. CDR1 SGHDT and CDR2 YYEEEE come from the germline V gene. The CDR3 is 14 amino acids. V dropped 5 bases and J dropped 5; count of bases not matched to a gene: 8.

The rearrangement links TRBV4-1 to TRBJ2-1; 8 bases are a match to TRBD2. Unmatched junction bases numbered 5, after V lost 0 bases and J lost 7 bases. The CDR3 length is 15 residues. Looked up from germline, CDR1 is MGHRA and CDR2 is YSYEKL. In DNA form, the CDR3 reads TGCGCCAGCAGCCAAGAGGGGACTAGGGGTAATGAGCAGTTCTTC. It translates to CASSQEGTRGNEQFF.

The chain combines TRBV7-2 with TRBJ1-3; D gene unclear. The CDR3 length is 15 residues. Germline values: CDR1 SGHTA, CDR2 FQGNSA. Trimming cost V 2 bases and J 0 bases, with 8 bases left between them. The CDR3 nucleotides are TGTGCCAGCAGCTTACACCGGGTCTCTGGAAACACCATATATTTT. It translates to CASSLHRVSGNTIYF.

CDR3 coding DNA: TGTGCCAGCAAAAGTGTAGTCCTCGGGGGCTACACCTTC. It encodes CASKSVVLGGYTF. V gene TRBV28 combines with J gene TRBJ1-2; D unclear. The CDR3 contains 13 residues. V was cut by 7 bases and J by 8 bases, with 17 bases left in between. Germline CDR1 and CDR2: MDHEN and SYDVKM.

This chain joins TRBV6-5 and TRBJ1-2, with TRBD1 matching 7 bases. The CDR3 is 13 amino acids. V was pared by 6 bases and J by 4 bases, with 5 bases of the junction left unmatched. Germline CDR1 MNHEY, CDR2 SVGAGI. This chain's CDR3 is CASSGQAFYGYTF. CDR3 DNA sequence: TGTGCCAGCAGCGGACAGGCTTTCTATGGCTACACCTTC.

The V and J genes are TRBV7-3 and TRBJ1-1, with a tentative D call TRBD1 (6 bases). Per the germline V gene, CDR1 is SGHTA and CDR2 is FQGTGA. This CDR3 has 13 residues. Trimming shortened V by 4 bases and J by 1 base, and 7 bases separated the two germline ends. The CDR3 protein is CASSWGQNTEAFF. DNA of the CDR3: TGTGCCAGCAGCTGGGGACAGAACACTGAAGCTTTCTTT.

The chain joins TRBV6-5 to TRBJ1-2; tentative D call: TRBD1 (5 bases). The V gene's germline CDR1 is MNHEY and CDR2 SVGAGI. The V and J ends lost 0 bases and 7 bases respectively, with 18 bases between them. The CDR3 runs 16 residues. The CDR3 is CASSYSYFGAVGGYTF. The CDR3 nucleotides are TGTGCCAGCAGTTACTCATACTTTGGGGCCGTAGGTGGCTACACCTTC.

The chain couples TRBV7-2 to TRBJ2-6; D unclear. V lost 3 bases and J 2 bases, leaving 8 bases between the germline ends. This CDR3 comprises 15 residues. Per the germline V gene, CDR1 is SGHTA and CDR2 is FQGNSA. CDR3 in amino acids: CASSLGLPGANVLTF. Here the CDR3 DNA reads TGTGCCAGCAGCTTGGGCCTCCCTGGGGCCAACGTCCTGACTTTC.

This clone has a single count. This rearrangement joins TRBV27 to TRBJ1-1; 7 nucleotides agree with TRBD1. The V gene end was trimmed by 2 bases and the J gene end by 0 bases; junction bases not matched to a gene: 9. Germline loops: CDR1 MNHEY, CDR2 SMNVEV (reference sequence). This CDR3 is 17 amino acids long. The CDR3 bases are TGTGCCAGCAGTTTAAACTCTCCGACAGGGATGAACACTGAAGCTTTCTTT. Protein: CASSLNSPTGMNTEAFF.

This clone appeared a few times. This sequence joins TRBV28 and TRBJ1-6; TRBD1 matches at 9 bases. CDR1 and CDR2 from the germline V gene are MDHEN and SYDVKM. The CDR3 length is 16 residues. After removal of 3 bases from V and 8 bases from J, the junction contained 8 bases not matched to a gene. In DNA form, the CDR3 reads TGTGCCAGCAGTTTGGGGACAGGGCGGGGTGATTCACCCCTCCACTTT. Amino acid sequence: CASSLGTGRGDSPLHF.

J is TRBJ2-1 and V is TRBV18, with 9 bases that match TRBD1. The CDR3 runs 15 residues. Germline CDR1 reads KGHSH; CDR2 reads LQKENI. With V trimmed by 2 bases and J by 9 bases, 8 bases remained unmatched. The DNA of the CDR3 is TGTGCCAGCTCACCAGAAGGGACAGGGATTGCTGAGCAGTTCTTC. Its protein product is CASSPEGTGIAEQFF.